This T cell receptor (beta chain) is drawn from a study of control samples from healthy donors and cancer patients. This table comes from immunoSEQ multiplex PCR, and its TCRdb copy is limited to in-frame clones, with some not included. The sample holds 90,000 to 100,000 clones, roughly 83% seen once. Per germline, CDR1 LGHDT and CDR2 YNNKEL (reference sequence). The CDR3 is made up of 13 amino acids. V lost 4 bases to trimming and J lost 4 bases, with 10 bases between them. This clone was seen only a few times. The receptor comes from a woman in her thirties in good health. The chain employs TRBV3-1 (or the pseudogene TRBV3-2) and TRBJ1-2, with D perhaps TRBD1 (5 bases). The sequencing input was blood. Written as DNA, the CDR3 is TGTGCCAGCAGCCCGAAGACAGTCTATGGCTACACCTTC. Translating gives CASSPKTVYGYTF.